This is a list of T cell receptor beta chains from one sample in a study of blood T cell repertoires in COVID-19. Measured with immunoSEQ multiplex PCR; TCRdb has only the in-frame clones, and not every one. The table has some 120,000 clones, roughly 69% seen once. The sample was peripheral blood. The receptor set was obtained from a woman in her 70s with acute or convalescent COVID-19. The CDR3 runs from the conserved cysteine through the conserved F or W. The order of the fields is clone size, D gene, V gene, J gene, CDR3 DNA, CDR3 protein. The D gene is left open where the match is weak. Not all rows give a size; the values are once, few, many and, for expanded clones, a class.

size: .
D: TRBD2
V: TRBV11-2
J: TRBJ2-7
DNA: TGTGCCAGCAGTCCTAGCGGGGGCTTCAAGCAGTACTTC
CDR3: CASSPSGGFKQYF

size: .
D: TRBD1
V: TRBV6-2/TRBV6-3
J: TRBJ2-3
DNA: TGTGCCAGCAGTTACGGGACAGCCCGAAGCACAGATACGCAGTATTTT
CDR3: CASSYGTARSTDTQYF

size: .
D: .
V: TRBV7-2
J: TRBJ2-2
DNA: TGTGCCAGCAGCGCCAAGGGGGGGGCCGCGAACACCGGGGAGCTGTTTTTT
CDR3: CASSAKGGAANTGELFF

size: .
D: TRBD1
V: TRBV15
J: TRBJ1-5
DNA: TGTGCCACCAGCAGCGGGACAGATAATCAGCCCCAGCATTTT
CDR3: CATSSGTDNQPQHF

size: .
D: TRBD2
V: TRBV9
J: TRBJ2-1
DNA: TGTGCCAGCAGCCCCAGGACTAGCGCCTACAATGAGCAGTTCTTC
CDR3: CASSPRTSAYNEQFF

size: .
D: .
V: TRBV7-2
J: TRBJ2-7
DNA: TGTGCCAGCAGCTTAGCAACTGGGGAGTACGAGCAGTACTTC
CDR3: CASSLATGEYEQYF

size: .
D: TRBD2
V: TRBV4-2
J: TRBJ2-3
DNA: TGTGCCAGCAGCCAAAAGACTAGCGGGGGTAAAGATACGCAGTATTTT
CDR3: CASSQKTSGGKDTQYF

size: .
D: TRBD1
V: TRBV27
J: TRBJ2-2
DNA: TGTGCCAGCAGTCACCGACAGGGGTCAGGGGAGCTGTTTTTT
CDR3: CASSHRQGSGELFF

size: once
D: .
V: TRBV9
J: TRBJ2-6
DNA: TGTGCCAGCAGCGTAGGTAGCAGGGCCCCCTCTGGGGCCAACGTCCTGACTTTC
CDR3: CASSVGSRAPSGANVLTF

size: few
D: TRBD2
V: TRBV9
J: TRBJ2-7
DNA: TGTGCCAGCAGCCCCGGGGCTAGCGGGAGCAGCGAGCAGTACTTC
CDR3: CASSPGASGSSEQYF

size: .
D: .
V: TRBV6-6
J: TRBJ2-1
DNA: TGTGCCAGCAGTTACGAGGGGGAAGGGTATGAGCAGTTCTTC
CDR3: CASSYEGEGYEQFF

size: few
D: TRBD1
V: TRBV7-3
J: TRBJ2-7
DNA: TGTGCCAGCAGCTTAACGGGACAGGGGTCCTACGAGCAGTACTTC
CDR3: CASSLTGQGSYEQYF

size: .
D: .
V: TRBV5-1
J: TRBJ1-2
DNA: TGCGCCAGCAGCTCGGAGGGGTCCAGAGACTATGGCTACACCTTC
CDR3: CASSSEGSRDYGYTF

size: .
D: .
V: TRBV4-1
J: TRBJ1-1
DNA: TGCGCCAGCAGCCATCGGAGTACGAACACTGAAGCTTTCTTT
CDR3: CASSHRSTNTEAFF

size: .
D: .
V: TRBV3-1/TRBV3-2
J: TRBJ1-2
DNA: TGTGCCAGCAGCCAAGTAACCGGGAATGGGGGCTACACCTTC
CDR3: CASSQVTGNGGYTF

size: .
D: TRBD2
V: TRBV7-8
J: TRBJ2-7
DNA: TGTGCCAGCAGCCCCCGACTAGCGGGAACCCACGAGCAGTACTTC
CDR3: CASSPRLAGTHEQYF

size: .
D: TRBD1
V: TRBV5-1
J: TRBJ1-2
DNA: TGCGCCAGCAGCCCCATCTCCGGGACAGATTATGGCTACACCTTC
CDR3: CASSPISGTDYGYTF

size: .
D: .
V: TRBV5-8
J: TRBJ1-4
DNA: TGTGCCAGCAGCTTGGAGGCAGGGTATAATGAAAAACTGTTTTTT
CDR3: CASSLEAGYNEKLFF

size: .
D: .
V: TRBV19
J: TRBJ2-5
DNA: TGTGCCAGTAGTAGTAGTAAGGAGACCCAGTACTTC
CDR3: CASSSSKETQYF

size: .
D: TRBD1
V: TRBV5-6
J: TRBJ2-5
DNA: TGTGCCAGCAGCTTGAGACAGGGGGGCGAGACCCAGTACTTC
CDR3: CASSLRQGGETQYF

size: few
D: .
V: TRBV12-3/TRBV12-4
J: TRBJ1-5
DNA: TGTGCCAGCAGTTTAAGCGTGAATCAGCCCCAGCATTTT
CDR3: CASSLSVNQPQHF

size: .
D: .
V: TRBV5-4
J: TRBJ1-1
DNA: TGTGCCAGCAGCCAAAACGCCCGGACAGAAGCTTTCTTT
CDR3: CASSQNARTEAFF

size: .
D: .
V: TRBV2
J: TRBJ1-3
DNA: TGTGCCAGCAGGTGGGACATCACTGGAAACACCATATATTTT
CDR3: CASRWDITGNTIYF

size: .
D: TRBD2
V: TRBV4-1
J: TRBJ2-4
DNA: TGCGCCAGCAGCCAAGAAGCGGGAAGCGGAGGAAAAAACATTCAGTACTTC
CDR3: CASSQEAGSGGKNIQYF

size: .
D: .
V: TRBV28
J: TRBJ1-5
DNA: TGTGCCAGCAGCCCCCGTTCACAGGGAAATCAGCCCCAGCATTTT
CDR3: CASSPRSQGNQPQHF

size: few
D: .
V: TRBV4-1
J: TRBJ1-1
DNA: TGCGCCAGCAGCCAAGGACAGTACACTGAAGCTTTCTTT
CDR3: CASSQGQYTEAFF

size: .
D: TRBD2
V: TRBV6-5
J: TRBJ2-7
DNA: TGTGCCAGCTTTATAGCGGGAGGCCCCTACGAGCAGTACTTC
CDR3: CASFIAGGPYEQYF

size: .
D: .
V: TRBV28
J: TRBJ1-1
DNA: TGTGCCAGCAGTCCCCCCTCGCCGGGACAGAACACTGAAGCTTTCTTT
CDR3: CASSPPSPGQNTEAFF

size: .
D: .
V: TRBV28
J: TRBJ2-7
DNA: TGTGCCAGCAGTTCGCCGGGACACCCCCAAGGGGACGAGCAGTACTTC
CDR3: CASSSPGHPQGDEQYF

size: .
D: TRBD2
V: TRBV6-5
J: TRBJ2-1
DNA: TGTGCCAGCAGCCCGGGACTAGCTCTAAACAATGAGCAGTTCTTC
CDR3: CASSPGLALNNEQFF

size: .
D: .
V: TRBV3-1/TRBV3-2
J: TRBJ1-4
DNA: TGTGCCAGCAGCCGTGGGACAGAAAAACTGTTTTTT
CDR3: CASSRGTEKLFF

size: few
D: TRBD1
V: TRBV7-9
J: TRBJ2-5
DNA: TGTGCCAGCAGCCTACGACAGGGGTCCCAAGAGACCCAGTACTTC
CDR3: CASSLRQGSQETQYF

size: .
D: TRBD1
V: TRBV28
J: TRBJ1-5
DNA: TGTGCCAGCAGTTTATGGACAGGGAGTGGGAGTCAGCCCCAGCATTTT
CDR3: CASSLWTGSGSQPQHF

size: .
D: TRBD2
V: TRBV6-4
J: TRBJ2-1
DNA: TGTGCCAGCAGTGAGGCTAGCGGGGGGATCAATGAGCAGTTCTTC
CDR3: CASSEASGGINEQFF

size: .
D: .
V: TRBV27
J: TRBJ2-1
DNA: TGTGCCAGCCAGACAGAGTCCTACAATGAGCAGTTCTTC
CDR3: CASQTESYNEQFF

size: .
D: .
V: TRBV21-1
J: TRBJ1-6
DNA: .
CDR3: CASSKFGRGASPLHF

size: .
D: TRBD1
V: TRBV3-1/TRBV3-2
J: TRBJ1-5
DNA: TGTGCCAGCAGCCAACAGACAGGGGCCCAGGTTGGACAGCCCCAGCATTTT
CDR3: CASSQQTGAQVGQPQHF

size: .
D: TRBD2
V: TRBV10-2
J: TRBJ2-5
DNA: TGCGCCAGCAGTGTAGGACTAGCCGGTGAAGAGACCCAGTACTTC
CDR3: CASSVGLAGEETQYF

size: .
D: TRBD2
V: TRBV10-1
J: TRBJ2-7
DNA: TGCGCCAGCAGCCCGACTAGCGGGAAGGACGAGCAGTACTTC
CDR3: CASSPTSGKDEQYF

size: few
D: TRBD2
V: TRBV9
J: TRBJ2-3
DNA: TGTGCCAGCAGCGCCACTAGCGGGGGGTTAACAGATACGCAGTATTTT
CDR3: CASSATSGGLTDTQYF

size: .
D: .
V: TRBV5-8
J: TRBJ2-5
DNA: TGTGCCAGCAGCTTGCTCCCAGGGTGGGAGACCCAGTACTTC
CDR3: CASSLLPGWETQYF

size: few
D: .
V: TRBV10-2
J: TRBJ2-2
DNA: TGCGCCAGCAGTGAGCAGGGAACCACCGGGGAGCTGTTTTTT
CDR3: CASSEQGTTGELFF

size: .
D: .
V: TRBV6-1
J: TRBJ1-6
DNA: TGTGCCAGCAGTGAAACGGTGTTGCAGGGGAATTCACCCCTCCACTTT
CDR3: CASSETVLQGNSPLHF

size: .
D: TRBD2
V: TRBV18
J: TRBJ2-3
DNA: TGTGCCAGCTCACCGACTAGCGGGGCGGCAGATACGCAGTATTTT
CDR3: CASSPTSGAADTQYF

size: .
D: TRBD1
V: TRBV6-5
J: TRBJ2-2
DNA: TGTGCCAGCAGTTGGGGGACAGGGGACACCGGGGAGCTGTTTTTT
CDR3: CASSWGTGDTGELFF